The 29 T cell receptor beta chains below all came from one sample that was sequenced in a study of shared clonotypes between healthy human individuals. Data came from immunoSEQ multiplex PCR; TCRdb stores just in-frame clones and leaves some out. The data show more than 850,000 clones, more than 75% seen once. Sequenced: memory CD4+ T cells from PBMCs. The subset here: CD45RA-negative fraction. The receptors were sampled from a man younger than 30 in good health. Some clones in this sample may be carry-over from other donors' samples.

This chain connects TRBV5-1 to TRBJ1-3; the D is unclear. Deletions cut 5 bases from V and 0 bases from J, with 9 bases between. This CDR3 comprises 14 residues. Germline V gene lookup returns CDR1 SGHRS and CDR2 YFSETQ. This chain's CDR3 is CASSPQDSGNTIYF. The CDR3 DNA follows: TGCGCCAGCAGTCCCCAGGACTCTGGAAACACCATATATTTT. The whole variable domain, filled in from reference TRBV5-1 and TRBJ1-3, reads KAGVTQTPRYLIKTRGQQVTLSCSPISGHRSVSWYQQTPGQGLQFLFEYFSETQRNKGNFPGRFSGRQFSNSRSEMNVSTLELGDSALYLCASSPQDSGNTIYFGEGSWLTVV.

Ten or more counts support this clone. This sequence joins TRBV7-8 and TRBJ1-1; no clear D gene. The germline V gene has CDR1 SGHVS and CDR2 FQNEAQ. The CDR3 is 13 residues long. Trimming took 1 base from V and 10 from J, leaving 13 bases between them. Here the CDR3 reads CASSLDGSGVAFF. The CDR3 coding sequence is TGTGCCAGCAGCTTAGATGGCTCTGGTGTAGCTTTCTTT.

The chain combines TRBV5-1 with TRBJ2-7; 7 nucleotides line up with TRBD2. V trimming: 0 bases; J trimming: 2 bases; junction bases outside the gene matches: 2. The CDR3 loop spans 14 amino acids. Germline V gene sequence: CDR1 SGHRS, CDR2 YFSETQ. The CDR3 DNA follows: TGCGCCAGCAGCTTGGATGCGGGGGCCTACGAGCAGTACTTC. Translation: CASSLDAGAYEQYF. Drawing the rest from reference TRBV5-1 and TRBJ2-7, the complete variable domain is KAGVTQTPRYLIKTRGQQVTLSCSPISGHRSVSWYQQTPGQGLQFLFEYFSETQRNKGNFPGRFSGRQFSNSRSEMNVSTLELGDSALYLCASSLDAGAYEQYFGPGTRLTVT.

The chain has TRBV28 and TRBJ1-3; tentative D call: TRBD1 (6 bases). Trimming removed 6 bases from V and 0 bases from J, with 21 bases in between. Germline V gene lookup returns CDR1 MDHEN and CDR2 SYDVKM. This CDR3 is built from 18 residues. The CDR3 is CASSELWVSGDSGNTIYF. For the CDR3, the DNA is TGTGCCAGCAGCGAACTATGGGTATCAGGGGACTCTGGAAACACCATATATTTT.

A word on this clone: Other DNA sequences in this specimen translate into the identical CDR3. CDR3 nucleotides: TGTGCCAGCAGCCTCGAGGACGAGCAGTACTTC. Residues: CASSLEDEQYF. The chain links TRBV5-4 to TRBJ2-7; no clear D. Germline CDR1 reads SGHNT; CDR2 reads YYREEE (reference sequence). Trimming removed 4 bases at V and 5 bases at J, with 7 bases between. This CDR3 is 11 amino acids long.

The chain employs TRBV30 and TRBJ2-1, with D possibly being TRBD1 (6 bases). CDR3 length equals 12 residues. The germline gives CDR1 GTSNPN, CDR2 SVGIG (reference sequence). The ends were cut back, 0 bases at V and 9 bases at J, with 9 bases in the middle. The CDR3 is CAWSVQGPEQFF. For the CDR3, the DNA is TGTGCCTGGAGTGTACAGGGTCCTGAGCAGTTCTTC. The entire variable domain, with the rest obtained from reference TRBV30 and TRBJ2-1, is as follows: SQTIHQWPATLVQPVGSPLSLECTVEGTSNPNLYWYRQAAGRGLQLLFYSVGIGQISSEVPQNLSASRPQDRQFILSSKKLLLSDSGFYLCAWSVQGPEQFFGPGTRLTVL.

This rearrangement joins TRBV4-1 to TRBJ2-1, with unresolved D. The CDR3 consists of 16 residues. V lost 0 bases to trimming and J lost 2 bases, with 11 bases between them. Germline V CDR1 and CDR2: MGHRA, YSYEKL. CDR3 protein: CASSQDGVYAYNEQFF. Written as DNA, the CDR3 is TGCGCCAGCAGCCAAGATGGGGTCTATGCCTACAATGAGCAGTTCTTC.

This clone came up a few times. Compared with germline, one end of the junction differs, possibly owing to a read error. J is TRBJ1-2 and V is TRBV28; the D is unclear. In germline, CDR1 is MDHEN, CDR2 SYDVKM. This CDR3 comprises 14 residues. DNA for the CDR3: TGTGCCAGCAGTAGGGAGGGTGGTGTTTATGCCTACACCTTC. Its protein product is CASSREGGVYAYTF.

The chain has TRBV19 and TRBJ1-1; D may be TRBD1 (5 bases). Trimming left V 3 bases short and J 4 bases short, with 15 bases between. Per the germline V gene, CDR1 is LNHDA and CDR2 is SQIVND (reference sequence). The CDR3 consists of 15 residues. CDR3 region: CASSIQGEGSTEAFF. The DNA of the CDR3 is TGTGCCAGTAGTATCCAGGGTGAGGGGTCCACTGAAGCTTTCTTT.

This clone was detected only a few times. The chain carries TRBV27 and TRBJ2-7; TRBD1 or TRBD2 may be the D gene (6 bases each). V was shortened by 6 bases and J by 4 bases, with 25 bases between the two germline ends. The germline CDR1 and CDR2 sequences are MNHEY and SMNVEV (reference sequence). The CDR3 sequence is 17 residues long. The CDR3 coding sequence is TGTGCCAGCAGGAATCCTCGCGGGGACAAGGGCTATTACGAGCAGTACTTC. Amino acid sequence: CASRNPRGDKGYYEQYF.

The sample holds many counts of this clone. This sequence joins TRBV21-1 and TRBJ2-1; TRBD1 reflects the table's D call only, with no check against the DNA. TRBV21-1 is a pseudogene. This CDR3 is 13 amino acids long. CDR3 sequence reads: CASLGQVYNEQFF. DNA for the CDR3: TGTGCCAGCTTGGGACAGGTATACAATGAGCAGTTCTTC.

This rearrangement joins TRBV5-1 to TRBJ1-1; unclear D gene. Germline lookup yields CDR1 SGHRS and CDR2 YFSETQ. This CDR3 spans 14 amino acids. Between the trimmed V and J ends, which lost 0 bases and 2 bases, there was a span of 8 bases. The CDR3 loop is CASSLVADNTEAFF. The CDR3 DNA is TGCGCCAGCAGCTTGGTAGCAGATAACACTGAAGCTTTCTTT.

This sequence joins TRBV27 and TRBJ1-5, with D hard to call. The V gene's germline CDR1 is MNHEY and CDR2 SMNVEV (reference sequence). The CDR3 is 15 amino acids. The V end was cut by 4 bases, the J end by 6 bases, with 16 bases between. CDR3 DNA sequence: TGTGCCAGCAGTTCTACGGGGTATTTTACTCAGCCCCAGCATTTT. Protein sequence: CASSSTGYFTQPQHF.

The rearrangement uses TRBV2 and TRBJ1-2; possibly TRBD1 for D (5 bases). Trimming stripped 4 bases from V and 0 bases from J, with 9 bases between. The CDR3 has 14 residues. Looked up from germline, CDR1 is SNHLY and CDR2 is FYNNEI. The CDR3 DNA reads TGTGCCAGCAGTGGGGGACGGACTAACTATGGCTACACCTTC. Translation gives CASSGGRTNYGYTF.

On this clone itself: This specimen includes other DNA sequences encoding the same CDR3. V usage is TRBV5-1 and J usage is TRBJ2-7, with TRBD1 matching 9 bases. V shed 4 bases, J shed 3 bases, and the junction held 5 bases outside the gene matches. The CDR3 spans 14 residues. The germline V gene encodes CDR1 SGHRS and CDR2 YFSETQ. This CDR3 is CASSLGQGLYEQYF. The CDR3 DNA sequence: TGCGCCAGCAGCCTGGGACAGGGCCTCTACGAGCAGTACTTC.

Here the CDR3 reads CASSIHSGQETQYF. The CDR3 DNA is TGTGCCAGCAGTATCCATAGCGGCCAAGAGACCCAGTACTTC. The chain couples TRBV28 to TRBJ2-5, with D perhaps TRBD2 (6 bases). Trimming cost V 5 bases and J 1 base, with 11 bases left between them. CDR1 and CDR2 from the germline V gene are MDHEN and SYDVKM. The CDR3 consists of 14 residues.

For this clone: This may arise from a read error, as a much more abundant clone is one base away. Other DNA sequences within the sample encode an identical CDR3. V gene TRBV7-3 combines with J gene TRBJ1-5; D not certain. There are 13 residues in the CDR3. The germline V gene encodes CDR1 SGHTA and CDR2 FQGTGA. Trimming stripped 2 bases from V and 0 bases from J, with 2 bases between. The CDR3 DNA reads TGTGCCAGCAGCTTAGATAGCAATCAGCCCCAGCATTTT. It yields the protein CASSLDSNQPQHF.

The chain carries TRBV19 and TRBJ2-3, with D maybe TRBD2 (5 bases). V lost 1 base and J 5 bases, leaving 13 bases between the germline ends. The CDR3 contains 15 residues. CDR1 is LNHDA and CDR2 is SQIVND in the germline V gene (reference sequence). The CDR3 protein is CASSIAGGEGDTQYF. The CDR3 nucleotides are TGTGCCAGTAGTATAGCGGGTGGAGAGGGAGATACGCAGTATTTT. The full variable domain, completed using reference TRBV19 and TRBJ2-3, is DGGITQSPKYLFRKEGQNVTLSCEQNLNHDAMYWYRQDPGQGLRLIYYSQIVNDFQKGDIAEGYSVSREKKESFPLTVTSAQKNPTAFYLCASSIAGGEGDTQYFGPGTRLTVL.

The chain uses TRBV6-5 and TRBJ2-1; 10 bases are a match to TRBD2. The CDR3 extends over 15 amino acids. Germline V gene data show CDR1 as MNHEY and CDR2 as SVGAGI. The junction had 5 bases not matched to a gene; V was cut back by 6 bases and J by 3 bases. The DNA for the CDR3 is TGTGCCAGCAGCACCAGCGGGAGGGGCTACAATGAGCAGTTCTTC. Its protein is CASSTSGRGYNEQFF.

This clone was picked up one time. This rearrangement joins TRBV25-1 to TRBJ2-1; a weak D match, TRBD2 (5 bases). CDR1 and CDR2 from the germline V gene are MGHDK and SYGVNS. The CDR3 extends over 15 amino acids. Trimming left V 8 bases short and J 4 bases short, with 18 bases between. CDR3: CASVGRGSRYNEQFF. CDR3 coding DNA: TGTGCCAGCGTCGGACGGGGATCTAGGTACAATGAGCAGTTCTTC.

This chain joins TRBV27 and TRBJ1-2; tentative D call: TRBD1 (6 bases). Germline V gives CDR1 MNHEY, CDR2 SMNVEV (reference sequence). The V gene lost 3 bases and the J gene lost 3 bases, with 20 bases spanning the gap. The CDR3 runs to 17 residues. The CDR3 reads CASSFLGAEEGYYGYTF. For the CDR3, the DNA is TGTGCCAGCAGTTTTTTGGGGGCTGAGGAGGGTTACTATGGCTACACCTTC.

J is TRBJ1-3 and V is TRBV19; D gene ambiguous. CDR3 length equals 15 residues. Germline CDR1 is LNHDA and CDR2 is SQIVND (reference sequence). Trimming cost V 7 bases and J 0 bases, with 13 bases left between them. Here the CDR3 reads CASTPWGNSGNTIYF. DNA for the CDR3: TGTGCCAGTACCCCGTGGGGAAACTCTGGAAACACCATATATTTT.

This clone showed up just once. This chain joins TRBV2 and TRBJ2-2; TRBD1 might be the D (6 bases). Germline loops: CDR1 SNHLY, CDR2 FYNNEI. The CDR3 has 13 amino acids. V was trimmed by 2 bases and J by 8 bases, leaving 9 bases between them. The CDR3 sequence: CASSEYGQGELFF. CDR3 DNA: TGTGCCAGCAGTGAATACGGACAGGGGGAGCTGTTTTTT.

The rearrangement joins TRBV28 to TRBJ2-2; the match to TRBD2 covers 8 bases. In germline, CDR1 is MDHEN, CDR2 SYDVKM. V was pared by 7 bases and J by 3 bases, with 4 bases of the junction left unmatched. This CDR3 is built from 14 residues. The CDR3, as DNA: TGTGCCAGCATACGGGGGGGTCACACCGGGGAGCTGTTTTTT. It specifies CASIRGGHTGELFF.

Written as DNA, the CDR3 is TGTGCCAGCAGTGAAGGGGCAGTATCCTCCTACGAGCAGTACTTC. Protein product: CASSEGAVSSYEQYF. The chain carries TRBV6-1 and TRBJ2-7; D not certain. The CDR3 is 15 amino acids. Germline CDR1 MNHNS, CDR2 SASEGT. Trimming took off 1 base at V and 0 bases at J, with 10 bases between the two ends.

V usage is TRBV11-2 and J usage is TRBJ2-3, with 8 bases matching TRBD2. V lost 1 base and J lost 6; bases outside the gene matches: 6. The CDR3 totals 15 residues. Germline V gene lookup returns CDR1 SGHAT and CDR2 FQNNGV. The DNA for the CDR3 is TGTGCCAGCAGCTTAGCGGGGACTAGGAGGGATACGCAGTATTTT. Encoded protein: CASSLAGTRRDTQYF.

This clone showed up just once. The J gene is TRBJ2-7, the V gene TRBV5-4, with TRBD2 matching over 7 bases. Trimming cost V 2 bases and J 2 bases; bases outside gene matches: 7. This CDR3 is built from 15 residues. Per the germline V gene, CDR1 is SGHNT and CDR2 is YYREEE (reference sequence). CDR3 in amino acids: CASSFSLAEAYEQYF. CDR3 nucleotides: TGTGCCAGCAGCTTCAGTCTAGCGGAAGCCTACGAGCAGTACTTC.

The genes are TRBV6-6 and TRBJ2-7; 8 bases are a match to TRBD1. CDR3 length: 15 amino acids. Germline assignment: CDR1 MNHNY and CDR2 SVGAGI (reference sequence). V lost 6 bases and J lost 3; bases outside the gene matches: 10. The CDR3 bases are TGTGCCAGCAGGCCTCGAGGACAGGGAATCTACGAGCAGTACTTC. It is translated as CASRPRGQGIYEQYF.

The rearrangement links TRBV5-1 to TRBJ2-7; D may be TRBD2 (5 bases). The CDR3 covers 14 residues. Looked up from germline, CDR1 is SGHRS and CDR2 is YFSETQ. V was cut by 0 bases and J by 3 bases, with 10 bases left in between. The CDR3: CASSLGGKGYEQYF. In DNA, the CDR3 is TGCGCCAGCAGCTTGGGAGGGAAGGGCTACGAGCAGTACTTC.